The present T cell receptor (beta chain) was sequenced within a study of OX40 agonist ivuxolimab in advanced cancers. Measured with immunoSEQ multiplex PCR; TCRdb has only the in-frame clones, and not every one. The repertoire holds about 29,000 clones, with approximately 91% as singletons. This CDR3 spans 15 amino acids. CDR1 and CDR2 (germline): SGHNT, YENEEA. V was pared by 2 bases and J by 4 bases, with 12 bases between. J is TRBJ2-1 and V is TRBV11-3; D gene unclear. The TCR was taken from an adult with an advanced solid tumor such as melanoma, head and neck, liver or kidney cancer. The material was CD4+ or CD8+ T cells sorted from blood, obtained in a trial of the OX40 agonist ivuxolimab. The CDR3 coding sequence is TGTGCCAGCAGCTTACAGGAACACCAATACAATGAGCAGTTCTTC. Its protein is CASSLQEHQYNEQFF.